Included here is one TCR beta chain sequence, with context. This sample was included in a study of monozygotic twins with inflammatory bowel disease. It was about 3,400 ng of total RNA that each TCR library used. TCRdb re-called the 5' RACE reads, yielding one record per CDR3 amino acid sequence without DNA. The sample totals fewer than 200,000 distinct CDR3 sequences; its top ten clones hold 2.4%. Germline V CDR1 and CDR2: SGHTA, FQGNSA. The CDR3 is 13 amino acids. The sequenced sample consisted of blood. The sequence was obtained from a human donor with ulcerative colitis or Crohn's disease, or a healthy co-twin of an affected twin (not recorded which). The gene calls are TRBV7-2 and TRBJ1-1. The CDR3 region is CASSSTRDTEAFF.